Reported below is one TCR beta chain. This record comes from a study of shared T cell receptors in the human thymus. This table comes from immunoSEQ multiplex PCR, and its TCRdb copy is limited to in-frame clones, with some not included. This sample has approximately 490,000 clones, with approximately 80% found just once. Germline CDR1 SGHAT, CDR2 FQNNGV. The CDR3 is 17 amino acids. V was cut by 0 bases and J by 9 bases, with 21 bases left in between. The same specimen was also included in a second study, on human thymus T cells. As reported in that work: In thymic and blood repertoires alike, V and J usage looked biased.

The sample comprised thymocytes. The clonotype comes from a boy under two years old with a congenital heart defect. The rearrangement joins TRBV11-2 to TRBJ2-1; D may be TRBD2 (6 bases). The CDR3 loop reads CASSLDTRREVSSEQFF. The CDR3 nucleotides read TGTGCCAGCAGCTTAGATACGAGGAGGGAGGTATCGAGTGAGCAGTTCTTC.